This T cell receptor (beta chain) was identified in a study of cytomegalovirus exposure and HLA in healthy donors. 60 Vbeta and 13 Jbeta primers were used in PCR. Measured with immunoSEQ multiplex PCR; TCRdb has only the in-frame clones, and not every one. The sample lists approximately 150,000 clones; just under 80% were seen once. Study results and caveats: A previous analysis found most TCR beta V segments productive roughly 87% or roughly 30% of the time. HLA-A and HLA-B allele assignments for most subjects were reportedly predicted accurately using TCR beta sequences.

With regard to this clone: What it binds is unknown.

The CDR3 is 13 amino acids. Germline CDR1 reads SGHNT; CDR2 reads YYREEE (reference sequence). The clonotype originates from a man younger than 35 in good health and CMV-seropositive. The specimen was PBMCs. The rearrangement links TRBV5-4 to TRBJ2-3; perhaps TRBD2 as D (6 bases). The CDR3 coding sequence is TGTGGTAGGCTAGTGGGGGGTTTCGATACGCAGTATTTT. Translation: CGRLVGGFDTQYF.